This T cell receptor beta chain originates from a study of cytomegalovirus exposure and HLA in healthy donors. PCR primers comprised 60 Vbeta and 13 Jbeta primers. TCRdb's copy holds only in-frame clones and misses some; the assay was immunoSEQ multiplex PCR. This sample has 200,000 to 250,000 clones, with 70% to 80% found just once. The CDR3 runs to 15 residues. Looked up from germline, CDR1 is LGHNA and CDR2 is YNFKEQ. The ends were cut back, 5 bases at V and 0 bases at J, with 10 bases in the middle. Of note for this clone: The antigen remains undetermined.

Whole-study findings and limits: Earlier analysis found most TCR beta V segments productive about 87% or about 30% of the time. Later analysis found that TCR beta chains associated with HLA were more clonally expanded than other, equally common chains. Later work associated roughly 17,000 TCR beta sequences with HLA alleles at 0.05 false discovery rate.

Those who donated were healthy bone marrow donors. The receptor was derived from a man aged 35 to 55 in good health and CMV-seronegative. Source material: PBMCs. The chain joins TRBV4-2 to TRBJ2-2; D perhaps matches TRBD2 (6 bases). The CDR3 loop is CASSGRTTNTGELFF. CDR3 DNA sequence: TGTGCCAGCAGCGGCAGGACTACGAACACCGGGGAGCTGTTTTTT.